What follows are 13 T cell receptor beta chains derived from one specimen sequenced in a study of regulatory T cells in long-lasting Graves disease. Investigators prepared the TCR beta libraries by applying iRepertoire HTBI primers and Arm-PCR of CDR3 regions. TCRdb called the multiplex PCR reads again in MiXCR, with one record for every CDR3 protein. The sample shows approximately 560,000 distinct CDR3 sequences, 15% to 20% of them seen only once. The sample's time point: newly diagnosed GD, antithyroid drugs for less than 3 months. Generation of the TCR library employed RNA extracted from PBMCs. These data were likewise used in another study, on T cells in Graves' hyperthyroidism and ophthalmopathy.

This specimen was peripheral blood mononuclear cells (PBMCs), taken at new diagnosis, from a patient treated with antithyroid drugs. These receptors all stem from a man younger than 35 with Graves disease.

This clonotype was observed many times. The chain combines TRBV7-9 with TRBJ2-7; 10 positions match TRBD2. Trimming took 5 bases from V and 4 from J; bases not matched to a gene: 8. This CDR3 region has 15 residues. Germline V gene data show CDR1 as SEHNR and CDR2 as FQNEAQ (reference sequence). In DNA, the CDR3 is TGTGCCAGCAGCCCCCGGACTAGCGGAGGATACGAGCAGTACTTC. Translating it yields CASSPRTSGGYEQYF.

Notes on this clonotype: Its ends do not fully match the called genes, so a read error is possible. The gene calls are TRBV18 and TRBJ1-1; D is undetermined. The CDR3 consists of 14 residues. Germline V CDR1 and CDR2: KGHSH, LQKENI. CDR3 in amino acids: CTSSLAGVNTEAFF. The CDR3 nucleotides read TGTACCAGCTCGCTGGCTGGAGTCAACACTGAAGCTTTCTTT.

Many counts were recorded for this clonotype. V is TRBV27 and J is TRBJ2-7; D perhaps matches TRBD2 (5 bases). Germline V gene sequence: CDR1 MNHEY, CDR2 SMNVEV (reference sequence). The ends were cut back, 5 bases at V and 0 bases at J, with 17 bases in the middle. The CDR3 contains 16 residues. In nucleotides, the CDR3 is TGTGCCAGCAGTCCATCCGCTGGAGGTTACTCCTACGAGCAGTACTTC. It encodes CASSPSAGGYSYEQYF.

The table lists this clonotype with many counts. This chain joins TRBV20-1 and TRBJ1-1; a weak D match, TRBD1 (6 bases). Germline CDR1 is DFQATT and CDR2 is SNEGSKA (reference sequence). The CDR3 extends over 14 amino acids. V lost 0 bases and J 5 bases, leaving 13 bases between the germline ends. In DNA form, the CDR3 reads TGCAGTGCTAGAGATGGGACAACCCCTACTGAAGCTTTCTTT. Protein product: CSARDGTTPTEAFF.

This clonotype was picked up a small number of times. The rearrangement joins TRBV27 to TRBJ1-6; 7 bases line up with TRBD1. V dropped 5 bases and J dropped 5; count of bases not matched to a gene: 3. The CDR3 extends over 14 amino acids. CDR1 is MNHEY, CDR2 SMNVEV, per germline (reference sequence). In DNA, the CDR3 is TGTGCCAGCAGTCCGGGACAGCATAATTCACCCCTCCACTTT. The encoded protein is CASSPGQHNSPLHF.

The table lists this clonotype with many counts. The chain employs TRBV28 and TRBJ1-2, with TRBD1 as a possible D gene (6 bases). Germline V gene sequence: CDR1 MDHEN, CDR2 SYDVKM. The CDR3 is made up of 16 amino acids. Trimming removed 2 bases from V and 7 bases from J, with 20 bases in between. The CDR3 nucleotides read TGTGCCAGCAGTTTACAAGGGGGGCGGGGTCCAACTGGCTACACCTTC. This gives the protein CASSLQGGRGPTGYTF.

This clonotype was counted many times. The chain combines TRBV3-1 with TRBJ2-1, with unresolved D. The germline gives CDR1 LGHDT, CDR2 YNNKEL (reference sequence). The germline V and J ends were trimmed by 1 base and 1 base, with 8 bases remaining between them. The CDR3 contains 15 residues. In DNA, the CDR3 is TGTGCCAGCAGCCAAGGAAGGGAATCCTACAATGAGCAGTTCTTC. It translates to CASSQGRESYNEQFF.

The chain carries TRBV12-3 or TRBV12-4 and TRBJ2-7; D call uncertain. V lost 5 bases to trimming and J lost 2 bases, with 13 bases between them. The CDR3 contains 14 residues. CDR3 residues: CASSPTVFPYEQYF. CDR3 coding DNA: TGTGCCAGCAGTCCCACAGTGTTCCCCTACGAGCAGTACTTC.

V is TRBV5-4 and J is TRBJ2-7; D is undetermined. This CDR3 has 14 amino acids. V was shortened by 3 bases and J by 5 bases, with 15 bases between the two germline ends. Germline-derived CDR1 and CDR2 are SGHNT and YYREEE (reference sequence). The CDR3 loop reads CASSSFELIHEQYF. In nucleotides, the CDR3 is TGTGCCAGCAGCTCCTTCGAGTTGATCCACGAGCAGTACTTC.

This clonotype was counted many times. J is TRBJ2-3 and V is TRBV20-1; TRBD2 aligns across 8 bases. Germline assignment: CDR1 DFQATT and CDR2 SNEGSKA (reference sequence). V lost 3 bases, J lost 3 bases, and 14 bases stayed unmatched. The CDR3 consists of 17 residues. The CDR3 reads CSARPYSGRELTDTQYF. CDR3 bases: TGCAGTGCTAGGCCATACAGCGGGAGAGAATTGACAGATACGCAGTATTTT.

This clonotype was counted between two and nine times. The genes are TRBV11-2 and TRBJ2-1; TRBD1 matches at 8 bases. Germline CDR1 is SGHAT and CDR2 is FQNNGV. The CDR3 length is 15 residues. V was clipped by 5 bases and J by 5 bases; unmatched bases: 8. CDR3 sequence (DNA): TGTGCCAGCAGCCCCCCACAGGGGGTAGACAATGAGCAGTTCTTC. Residues: CASSPPQGVDNEQFF.

In this sample, this clonotype turned up many times. V and J are TRBV20-1 and TRBJ2-1; possibly TRBD2 for D (6 bases). V dropped 6 bases and J dropped 0 bases, with 9 bases sitting between them. Per the germline V gene, CDR1 is DFQATT and CDR2 is SNEGSKA (reference sequence). CDR3 length: 13 amino acids. This CDR3 is CSATSSSYNEQFF. The CDR3 DNA is TGCAGTGCCACTAGCAGCTCCTACAATGAGCAGTTCTTC.

The chain combines TRBV6-2 or TRBV6-3 with TRBJ1-2; TRBD1 aligns across 8 bases. The CDR3 extends over 18 amino acids. The junction had 16 bases not matched to a gene; V was cut back by 0 bases and J by 7 bases. CDR1 is MNHEY and CDR2 is SVGEGT in the germline V gene. CDR3 region: CASSYSPRGGQGAGGYTF. CDR3 nucleotides: TGTGCCAGCAGTTACTCCCCCAGGGGGGGGCAGGGGGCTGGTGGCTACACCTTC.